Following are 30 T cell receptor beta chains from one sample sequenced in a study of OX40 agonist ivuxolimab in advanced cancers. The repertoire was sequenced with immunoSEQ multiplex PCR; TCRdb's copy has only in-frame clones and lacks some. The sample holds about 66,000 clones; 86% are singletons and the top ten take roughly 8%. Sequenced material: CD4+ or CD8+ T cells sorted from blood, taken in a trial of the OX40 agonist ivuxolimab. The receptors here all came from an adult with an advanced solid tumor such as melanoma, head and neck, liver or kidney cancer.

CDR3 sequence reads: CAITNVGTDYGYTF. The CDR3 DNA is TGTGCCATCACCAACGTGGGAACAGACTATGGCTACACCTTC. J is TRBJ1-2 and V is TRBV10-3, with D uncertain. The CDR3 runs to 14 residues. The germline gives CDR1 ENHRY, CDR2 SYGVKD. V was pared by 7 bases and J by 3 bases, with 15 bases between.

The rearrangement uses TRBV6-5 and TRBJ2-4; D is unresolved. Germline-derived CDR1 and CDR2 are MNHEY and SVGAGI. The CDR3 contains 13 residues. V lost 0 bases and J 6 bases, leaving 6 bases between the germline ends. Here the CDR3 DNA reads TGTGCCAGCAGTTACTCTTCCGGAAACATTCAGTACTTC. This translates into CASSYSSGNIQYF.

The chain employs TRBV16 and TRBJ1-4, with 8 nucleotides matching TRBD1. V shed 4 bases and J 6 bases; nucleotides not matched to a gene: 7. This CDR3 is built from 15 residues. In germline, CDR1 is KGHSY, CDR2 FQNENV. The DNA for the CDR3 is TGTGCCAGCAGCCGCTACCAGGGGGCTGATGAAAAACTGTTTTTT. It yields the protein CASSRYQGADEKLFF.

This chain joins TRBV6-5 and TRBJ1-1; TRBD1 matches at 8 bases. CDR1 is MNHEY, CDR2 SVGAGI, per germline. V lost 6 bases to trimming and J lost 9 bases; unmatched junction nucleotides: 9. This CDR3 contains 13 residues. The CDR3 is CASRATGDSQAFF. For the CDR3, the DNA is TGTGCCAGCAGGGCGACAGGGGATTCCCAAGCTTTCTTT.

V usage is TRBV6-1 and J usage is TRBJ1-4; D may be TRBD1 (5 bases). The germline V gene has CDR1 MNHNS and CDR2 SASEGT. The ends were cut back, 5 bases at V and 2 bases at J, with 6 bases in the middle. The CDR3 contains 13 residues. CDR3 region: CASSRGTNEKLFF. CDR3 DNA sequence: TGTGCCAGCAGTCGGGGGACTAATGAAAAACTGTTTTTT.

This chain links TRBV29-1 with TRBJ1-1; D is undetermined. The germline V and J ends were trimmed by 7 bases and 0 bases, with 9 bases remaining between them. The CDR3 totals 12 residues. Germline CDR1 and CDR2: SQVTM and ANQGSEA. The CDR3 DNA follows: TGCAGCGGACGGGAAATGAACACTGAAGCTTTCTTT. This gives the protein CSGREMNTEAFF.

The CDR3: CAAKQGSNAEAFF. In nucleotides, the CDR3 is TGTGCCGCGAAACAGGGGAGTAACGCTGAAGCTTTCTTT. This chain uses TRBV10-3 with TRBJ1-1, with TRBD1 matching over 7 bases. Germline CDR1 reads ENHRY; CDR2 reads SYGVKD. V lost 11 bases and J lost 6; bases outside the gene matches: 12. The CDR3 totals 13 residues.

This clone appeared a few times. This chain joins TRBV2 and TRBJ1-5; D is unclear. Germline CDR1 and CDR2: SNHLY and FYNNEI. V lost 7 bases to trimming and J lost 9 bases, with 13 bases between them. This CDR3 region has 12 residues. The CDR3 DNA follows: TGTGCCAGCACCGGGCCGTCAGGGCCCCAGCATTTT. Protein sequence: CASTGPSGPQHF.

This clone appeared a few times. The V call is TRBV6-1, the J call TRBJ1-3, with D perhaps TRBD1 (6 bases). Trimming stripped 2 bases from V and 5 bases from J, with 7 bases between. Germline V gene lookup returns CDR1 MNHNS and CDR2 SASEGT. The CDR3 runs 13 residues. The CDR3 sequence: CASSETGRNTIYF. The CDR3 nucleotides read TGTGCCAGCAGTGAAACAGGGAGAAACACCATATATTTT.

This clone was found a few times. The chain employs TRBV2 and TRBJ2-1, with TRBD1 matching 10 bases. J lost 7 bases, V lost 4 bases, and 10 bases had no gene match. From germline, CDR1 is SNHLY and CDR2 FYNNEI. The length of the CDR3 is 16 residues. For the CDR3, the DNA is TGTGCCAGCAGTGGCCGGGACAGGGGACAGAGGAATGAGCAGTTCTTC. It encodes CASSGRDRGQRNEQFF. Filled out from reference TRBV2 and TRBJ2-1, the complete variable domain reads EPEVTQTPSHQVTQMGQEVILRCVPISNHLYFYWYRQILGQKVEFLVSFYNNEISEKSEIFDDQFSVERPDGSNFTLKIRSTKLEDSAMYFCASSGRDRGQRNEQFFGPGTRLTVL.

The CDR3 DNA reads TGTGCCAGCAGCCTACAGGGGGTTGCTTCACCCCTCCACTTT. Its protein product is CASSLQGVASPLHF. The rearrangement uses TRBV7-2 and TRBJ1-6, with 8 positions matching TRBD1. The CDR3 length is 14 residues. CDR1 is SGHTA, CDR2 FQGNSA, per germline. V lost 5 bases, J lost 9 bases, and 6 bases stayed unmatched.

The chain combines TRBV6-5 with TRBJ2-7; D is ambiguous. The CDR3 has 16 residues. Germline values: CDR1 MNHEY, CDR2 SVGAGI. The germline V and J ends were trimmed by 2 bases and 6 bases, with 20 bases remaining between them. The CDR3, as DNA: TGTGCCAGCAGTTACGATCTAATCAGCGCTCCCATCGAGCAGTACTTC. The encoded protein is CASSYDLISAPIEQYF.

The rearrangement uses TRBV18 and TRBJ1-1, with no clear D. Germline-derived CDR1 and CDR2 are KGHSH and LQKENI. CDR3 length: 13 residues. Trimming left V 6 bases short and J 4 bases short, with 12 bases between. Written as DNA, the CDR3 is TGTGCCAGCTCTGAATCCAAGGGCACTGAAGCTTTCTTT. It codes for CASSESKGTEAFF.

V is TRBV2 and J is TRBJ2-1, with D possibly matching TRBD1 (7 bases). Germline V CDR1 and CDR2: SNHLY, FYNNEI. V was trimmed by 7 bases and J by 1 base, leaving 14 bases between them. This CDR3 comprises 15 residues. CDR3 region: CASTGGHPSYNEQFF. CDR3 bases: TGTGCCAGCACAGGGGGGCACCCATCCTACAATGAGCAGTTCTTC.

The chain uses TRBV10-3 and TRBJ1-5, with 9 nucleotides matching TRBD1. CDR3 length: 14 residues. Germline CDR1 is ENHRY and CDR2 is SYGVKD. The V segment lost 6 bases and the J segment 2 bases; nucleotides outside the gene matches: 2. In nucleotides, the CDR3 is TGTGCCATCAGGGGACAGGGTGGCAATCAGCCCCAGCATTTT. Protein product: CAIRGQGGNQPQHF.

This clone appeared a few times. The chain is built from TRBV19 and TRBJ1-1; no reliable D call. CDR1 is LNHDA and CDR2 is SQIVND in the germline V gene (reference sequence). V was trimmed by 8 bases and J by 3 bases, leaving 13 bases between them. The CDR3 runs to 13 residues. The CDR3 DNA reads TGTGCCAGTTGGACGGCGACCTACACTGAAGCTTTCTTT. It is translated as CASWTATYTEAFF.

CDR3 amino acids: CASSLVQGSLHF. CDR3 DNA sequence: TGTGCCAGCAGCTTGGTCCAGGGATCCCTCCACTTT. The genes are TRBV5-8 and TRBJ1-6; the D gene is possibly TRBD1 (5 bases). Germline CDR1 reads SGHTS; CDR2 reads YDEGEE. There are 12 residues in the CDR3. V lost 0 bases to trimming and J lost 14 bases, with 9 bases between them.

The chain joins TRBV6-6 to TRBJ2-1; 16 nucleotides agree with TRBD2. Losses at the gene ends were 6 bases for V and 7 bases for J; bases not matched to a gene: 6. The CDR3 has 16 residues. The germline V gene encodes CDR1 MNHNY and CDR2 SVGAGI (reference sequence). CDR3 residues: CASSTGTSGGANEQFF. The CDR3 nucleotides read TGTGCCAGCAGCACCGGGACTAGCGGGGGGGCTAATGAGCAGTTCTTC.

The sample holds a few counts of this clone. The chain links TRBV11-3 to TRBJ1-1; D not resolved. Trimming removed 1 base at V and 5 bases at J, with 8 bases between. Germline-derived CDR1 and CDR2 are SGHNT and YENEEA. The CDR3 is 13 amino acids. CDR3 sequence reads: CASSLGGETEAFF. CDR3 sequence (DNA): TGTGCCAGCAGCTTAGGAGGCGAGACTGAAGCTTTCTTT.

CDR3: CSVARDGNSPLHF. CDR3 in DNA: TGCAGCGTGGCCCGGGACGGCAATTCACCCCTCCACTTT. The genes are TRBV29-1 and TRBJ1-6, with a tentative D call TRBD1 (5 bases). Germline values: CDR1 SQVTM, CDR2 ANQGSEA. CDR3 length: 13 amino acids. V was trimmed by 6 bases and J by 7 bases, leaving 13 bases between them. Full variable domain (outside the CDR3, taken from reference TRBV29-1 and TRBJ1-6): SAVISQKPSRDICQRGTSLTIQCQVDSQVTMMFWYRQQPGQSLTLIATANQGSEATYESGFVIDKFPISRPNLTFSTLTVSNMSPEDSSIYLCSVARDGNSPLHFGNGTRLTVT.

The chain couples TRBV5-1 to TRBJ2-2, with 9 bases identical to TRBD1. Germline values: CDR1 SGHRS, CDR2 YFSETQ. J lost 6 bases, V lost 5 bases, and 5 bases had no gene match. CDR3 size: 14 residues. This CDR3 reads CASRPTGGSGELFF. The CDR3, as DNA: TGCGCCAGCAGGCCGACAGGGGGATCCGGGGAGCTGTTTTTT.

CDR3: CASTAGMYNEQFF. CDR3 nucleotide sequence: TGTGCCAGCACGGCGGGTATGTACAATGAGCAGTTCTTC. V usage is TRBV2 and J usage is TRBJ2-1; D perhaps matches TRBD2 (5 bases). This CDR3 contains 13 residues. Trimming stripped 7 bases from V and 4 bases from J, with 11 bases between. In germline, CDR1 is SNHLY, CDR2 FYNNEI.

The chain recombines TRBV6-1 with TRBJ2-7; D unclear. Between the trimmed V and J ends, which lost 6 bases and 3 bases, there was a span of 6 bases. CDR3 length equals 11 residues. The germline gives CDR1 MNHNS, CDR2 SASEGT. The CDR3 sequence: CASRTLYEQYF. The CDR3 nucleotides read TGTGCCAGCAGGACCCTCTACGAGCAGTACTTC.

This chain uses TRBV6-1 with TRBJ1-2; D is perhaps TRBD1 (5 bases). V was clipped by 8 bases and J by 7 bases, with 23 bases between them. This CDR3 spans 15 amino acids. Germline lookup yields CDR1 MNHNS and CDR2 SASEGT. The CDR3: CASDIFPGRIGGYTF. The CDR3 DNA follows: TGTGCCAGCGATATTTTCCCAGGGCGTATCGGTGGCTACACCTTC.

V is TRBV19 and J is TRBJ1-5; TRBD1 agrees at 10 bases. Germline trimming cut 4 bases from V and 6 bases from J; bases unmatched to any gene: 3. The CDR3 consists of 14 residues. Germline V gives CDR1 LNHDA, CDR2 SQIVND (reference sequence). CDR3 in DNA: TGTGCCAGTAGTACGACAGGGGGCGGTCAGCCCCAGCATTTT. Its protein product is CASSTTGGGQPQHF.

The CDR3, as DNA: TGTGCCAGCACCGCGAGGGGGAACTATGGCTACACCTTC. Its protein is CASTARGNYGYTF. This chain connects TRBV6-1 to TRBJ1-2, with D maybe TRBD1 (6 bases). V lost 7 bases, J lost 2 bases, and 11 bases lay in between. The CDR3 is 13 residues long. Germline V gene data show CDR1 as MNHNS and CDR2 as SASEGT.

V is TRBV7-2 and J is TRBJ2-3; D is unresolved. The CDR3 is made up of 13 amino acids. CDR1 and CDR2 from the germline V gene are SGHTA and FQGNSA. V lost 2 bases and J 1 base, leaving 4 bases between the germline ends. CDR3 sequence reads: CASSLPRTDTQYF. CDR3 DNA: TGTGCCAGCAGCTTACCCCGCACAGATACGCAGTATTTT.

The chain recombines TRBV7-9 with TRBJ1-5; the D is unclear. Germline V gene sequence: CDR1 SEHNR, CDR2 FQNEAQ (reference sequence). V was trimmed by 7 bases and J by 1 base, leaving 8 bases between them. This CDR3 comprises 13 residues. The CDR3 protein is CASTVDSNQPQHF. In nucleotides, the CDR3 is TGTGCCAGCACCGTGGACAGCAATCAGCCCCAGCATTTT.

CDR3: CASRPPGQGRNQPQHF. The CDR3 DNA reads as TGTGCCAGCAGACCTCCGGGACAGGGACGCAATCAGCCCCAGCATTTT. The chain uses TRBV28 and TRBJ1-5; 9 nucleotides line up with TRBD1. The CDR3 is 16 amino acids. J was trimmed by 2 bases and V by 6 bases; bases with no gene match: 8. Germline CDR1 reads MDHEN; CDR2 reads SYDVKM.

The chain couples TRBV7-9 to TRBJ1-1; 7 bases align to TRBD1. The CDR3 is made up of 14 amino acids. Germline CDR1 and CDR2: SEHNR and FQNEAQ (reference sequence). V was clipped by 6 bases and J by 3 bases; unmatched bases: 7. CDR3 sequence (DNA): TGTGCCAGCAGTCGAAGCAGGGGGGACACTGAAGCTTTCTTT. Amino acid sequence: CASSRSRGDTEAFF.